This TCR beta chain derives from a study of blood T cell repertoires in COVID-19. The germline V gene has CDR1 MDHEN and CDR2 SYDVKM. V shed 5 bases and J shed 0 bases, with 10 bases lying between them. The CDR3 is made up of 14 amino acids. The table came from immunoSEQ multiplex PCR; TCRdb's copy has only in-frame clones and leaves some out. The sample gives about 87,000 clones, around 87% of which show up once; under 8% is in the top ten. Sequences were obtained from peripheral blood. The V call is TRBV28, the J call TRBJ1-2; D may be TRBD1 (5 bases). The origin of this receptor is a human donor with acute or convalescent COVID-19. The donor label of this sample is uncertain. The CDR3 sequence is CASSGDWPNYGYTF. As DNA, the CDR3 is TGTGCCAGCAGTGGGGACTGGCCTAACTATGGCTACACCTTC.